This T cell receptor beta chain was recovered during a study of cytomegalovirus exposure and HLA in healthy donors. Study-wide points: Later work showed greater clonal expansion in HLA-associated TCR beta chains than in equally common others. Researchers had no immune exposure information except CMV serostatus available.

The PCR was carried out with 60 Vbeta primers and 13 Jbeta primers. Assay used: immunoSEQ multiplex PCR; TCRdb lists only in-frame clones, some missing. The repertoire consists of 150,000 or so clones, with more than 60% occurring once and the leading ten covering around 9.3%. For this clone: No antigen is known for it.

The TCR originated in a young man in good health and CMV-seropositive. The sample taken for sequencing was PBMCs.

CDR3 in amino acids: CASSLVQGTSVYNEQFF. For the CDR3, the DNA is TGTGCCAGCAGCTTAGTGCAGGGGACTAGCGTTTACAATGAGCAGTTCTTC. The chain joins TRBV7-8 to TRBJ2-1, with 10 positions matching TRBD2. This CDR3 has 17 residues. In germline, CDR1 is SGHVS, CDR2 FQNEAQ. V lost 1 base, J lost 4 bases, and 7 bases stayed unmatched.